These 30 T cell receptor beta chains came from one sample sequenced in a study of blood T cell repertoires in COVID-19. Using immunoSEQ multiplex PCR, the repertoire was profiled, and TCRdb retains in-frame clones only, with some absent. The sample holds 490,000 or so clones, roughly 88% seen once. Sequencing used PBMCs or T cells enriched from blood (not recorded which). Receptors originate from a woman between 40 and 50 years old who had recovered from COVID-19.

V gene TRBV27 combines with J gene TRBJ2-7, with TRBD2 matching 7 bases. After removal of 7 bases from V and 6 bases from J, the junction contained 18 bases not matched to a gene. CDR1 and CDR2 from the germline V gene are MNHEY and SMNVEV (reference sequence). The CDR3 runs to 16 residues. CDR3: CASKRGGDLGNFEQYF. Here the CDR3 DNA reads TGTGCCAGCAAGCGGGGAGGTGATTTGGGTAACTTCGAGCAGTACTTC.

The chain combines TRBV7-9 with TRBJ1-1; D gene ambiguous. The CDR3 sequence is 15 residues long. Germline CDR1 reads SEHNR; CDR2 reads FQNEAQ (reference sequence). V shed 3 bases and J shed 0 bases, with 11 bases lying between them. The CDR3 nucleotides read TGTGCCAGCAGCTTTCATGGCCCCATGAACACTGAAGCTTTCTTT. Its protein product is CASSFHGPMNTEAFF.

This clone occurred a few times. The V and J genes are TRBV5-1 and TRBJ1-2; D possibly corresponds to TRBD1 (6 bases). The CDR3 is 14 amino acids. The V gene lost 4 bases and the J gene lost 4 bases, with 14 bases spanning the gap. Germline values: CDR1 SGHRS, CDR2 YFSETQ. This chain's CDR3 is CASSAGTNPYGYTF. CDR3 coding DNA: TGCGCCAGCAGCGCCGGGACAAATCCCTATGGCTACACCTTC.

A single count supports this clone. V gene TRBV18 combines with J gene TRBJ1-3; 7 nucleotides align to TRBD1. The trim removed 1 base at V and 3 bases at J, leaving 0 bases unmatched. This CDR3 comprises 14 residues. CDR1 is KGHSH, CDR2 LQKENI, per germline. CDR3: CASSPRDSGNTIYF. The DNA for the CDR3 is TGTGCCAGCTCACCACGGGACAGTGGAAACACCATATATTTT.

This chain links TRBV7-9 with TRBJ2-7; D not resolved. Germline loops: CDR1 SEHNR, CDR2 FQNEAQ (reference sequence). This CDR3 spans 12 amino acids. V shed 2 bases and J shed 6 bases, with 8 bases lying between them. The DNA for the CDR3 is TGTGCCAGCAGCTTATTCGGTAGCGAGCAGTACTTC. Translated: CASSLFGSEQYF.

This sequence joins TRBV28 and TRBJ1-2; TRBD1 matches at 8 bases. The CDR3 extends over 15 amino acids. With V trimmed by 5 bases and J by 8 bases, 13 bases remained unmatched. CDR1 is MDHEN, CDR2 SYDVKM, per germline. The CDR3 reads CASSPRGQGAGGYTF. The CDR3 bases are TGTGCCAGCAGTCCAAGGGGCCAGGGGGCAGGAGGCTACACCTTC.

The chain is built from TRBV9 and TRBJ2-3, with 7 positions matching TRBD2. CDR1 and CDR2 (germline): SGDLS, YYNGEE. The CDR3 is 14 amino acids. V dropped 5 bases and J dropped 6; count of bases not matched to a gene: 9. The DNA of the CDR3 is TGTGCCAGCAGGGCGGGAGATCTGGGTGATACGCAGTATTTT. It encodes CASRAGDLGDTQYF.

V and J are TRBV24-1 and TRBJ2-1, with TRBD2 identical over 9 bases. Germline trimming cut 1 base from V and 8 bases from J; bases unmatched to any gene: 14. This CDR3 spans 18 amino acids. Germline V lookup: CDR1 KGHDR, CDR2 SFDVKD. The CDR3 sequence is CATSDFPSLSGGSHEQFF. DNA of the CDR3: TGTGCCACCAGTGATTTCCCCTCTCTTAGCGGGGGATCCCATGAGCAGTTCTTC.

The chain is built from TRBV6-5 and TRBJ2-3; D is unclear. The CDR3 contains 15 residues. Trimming pared 0 bases from V and 7 bases from J, leaving 14 bases between. Germline CDR1 and CDR2: MNHEY and SVGAGI. The CDR3, as DNA: TGTGCCAGCAGTTACTCGTTCCCCCCGCTATATACGCAGTATTTT. Translated, it gives CASSYSFPPLYTQYF.

This chain joins TRBV5-4 and TRBJ1-2; TRBD1 aligns across 8 bases. Germline V CDR1 and CDR2: SGHNT, YYREEE (reference sequence). The trim removed 4 bases at V and 5 bases at J, leaving 10 bases unmatched. The CDR3 is 15 amino acids. The CDR3 DNA sequence: TGTGCCAGCAGCCCCATAGACAGGGGCCGATATGGCTACACCTTC. Residues: CASSPIDRGRYGYTF.

V is TRBV11-2 and J is TRBJ1-4, with TRBD1 matching over 8 bases. The CDR3 has 15 residues. CDR1 is SGHAT, CDR2 FQNNGV, per germline. Trimming cost V 6 bases and J 4 bases; bases outside gene matches: 7. The CDR3 spells CASRPRTGSNEKLFF. CDR3 coding DNA: TGTGCCAGCAGGCCTAGGACAGGGAGTAATGAAAAACTGTTTTTT. The complete variable domain, with remaining parts taken from reference TRBV11-2 and TRBJ1-4, reads EAGVAQSPRYKIIEKRQSVAFWCNPISGHATLYWYQQILGQGPKLLIQFQNNGVVDDSQLPKDRFSAERLKGVDSTLKIQPAKLEDSAVYLCASRPRTGSNEKLFFGSGTQLSVL.

The gene calls are TRBV6-2 or TRBV6-3 and TRBJ2-7, with 7 positions matching TRBD2. Germline-derived CDR1 and CDR2 are MNHEY and SVGEGT. The CDR3 extends over 16 amino acids. Losses at the gene ends were 6 bases for V and 9 bases for J; bases not matched to a gene: 20. The CDR3 region has the DNA TGTGCCAGCAGCCTCCGGGTGGCGGGAGCTCTGATAGGGCAGTACTTC. It translates to CASSLRVAGALIGQYF.

V usage is TRBV12-3 or TRBV12-4 and J usage is TRBJ2-7; D remains ambiguous. The CDR3 consists of 11 residues. Trimming cost V 3 bases and J 6 bases, with 6 bases left between them. The CDR3: CASSLSSEQYF. The CDR3 DNA follows: TGTGCCAGCAGTTTGAGTAGCGAGCAGTACTTC.

The chain uses TRBV21-1 and TRBJ1-1; the table calls TRBD1, which could not be checked here. TRBV21-1 has pseudogene status. This CDR3 is 15 amino acids long. The CDR3, as DNA: TGTGCCAGCAGCACTCAGACAGGGGTGAACACTGAAGCTTTCTTT. It yields the protein CASSTQTGVNTEAFF.

J is TRBJ2-1 and V is TRBV19, with D possibly matching TRBD2 (5 bases). This CDR3 is 15 amino acids long. Germline assignment: CDR1 LNHDA and CDR2 SQIVND (reference sequence). With 3 bases removed from V and 4 bases from J, the gap between germline ends came to 13 bases. For the CDR3, the DNA is TGTGCCAGTAGTATTTCTCCAGGAGGATACAATGAGCAGTTCTTC. It yields the protein CASSISPGGYNEQFF.

This sequence joins TRBV9 and TRBJ2-5; D possibly corresponds to TRBD2 (6 bases). Germline assignment: CDR1 SGDLS and CDR2 YYNGEE. Trimming pared 3 bases from V and 2 bases from J, leaving 17 bases between. The CDR3 length is 16 residues. CDR3: CASSDPGGPGQETQYF. The CDR3 nucleotides read TGTGCCAGCAGCGACCCCGGAGGGCCGGGGCAAGAGACCCAGTACTTC. The full variable domain, completed using reference TRBV9 and TRBJ2-5, is DSGVTQTPKHLITATGQRVTLRCSPRSGDLSVYWYQQSLDQGLQFLIQYYNGEERAKGNILERFSAQQFPDLHSELNLSSLELGDSALYFCASSDPGGPGQETQYFGPGTRLLVL.

The chain couples TRBV9 to TRBJ1-1; no definite D call. This CDR3 spans 14 amino acids. Germline V lookup: CDR1 SGDLS, CDR2 YYNGEE. Trimming pared 0 bases from V and 0 bases from J, leaving 6 bases between. CDR3 in DNA: TGTGCCAGCAGCGTAGCTTTAGTGAACACTGAAGCTTTCTTT. Protein sequence: CASSVALVNTEAFF.

This chain connects TRBV4-1 to TRBJ2-7; 9 bases are a match to TRBD1. The V gene end was trimmed by 3 bases and the J gene end by 0 bases; junction bases not matched to a gene: 6. The CDR3 runs to 16 residues. Germline assignment: CDR1 MGHRA and CDR2 YSYEKL. CDR3 region: CASSQVWTGASYEQYF. DNA of the CDR3: TGCGCCAGCAGCCAGGTCTGGACAGGGGCCTCCTACGAGCAGTACTTC.

The V and J genes are TRBV7-9 and TRBJ2-1; a weak D match, TRBD2 (6 bases). Germline loops: CDR1 SEHNR, CDR2 FQNEAQ (reference sequence). The V end lost 7 bases, the J end lost 0 bases, and 13 bases lay between the germline ends. The CDR3 length is 15 residues. The CDR3 DNA reads as TGTGCCAGCACCCGGGACTTGAGCTCCTACAATGAGCAGTTCTTC. Protein: CASTRDLSSYNEQFF.

This chain uses TRBV5-5 with TRBJ2-7; 11 nucleotides line up with TRBD2. Unmatched junction bases numbered 12, after V lost 3 bases and J lost 7 bases. The germline V gene has CDR1 SGHKS and CDR2 YYEKEE (reference sequence). There are 16 residues in the CDR3. CDR3 DNA: TGTGCCAGCAGCTCGAATAGCGGGAGGGCCTTCGGGGAGCAGTACTTC. It specifies CASSSNSGRAFGEQYF.

This chain uses TRBV7-9 with TRBJ1-2; D call uncertain. Between the trimmed V and J ends, which lost 8 bases and 4 bases, there was a span of 11 bases. Germline loops: CDR1 SEHNR, CDR2 FQNEAQ (reference sequence). The CDR3 has 12 residues. CDR3 coding DNA: TGTGCCAGCGGGAGGGTTCGCTATGGCTACACCTTC. Translation: CASGRVRYGYTF.

This clone was recorded a few times. This rearrangement joins TRBV6-2 or TRBV6-3 to TRBJ2-2; maybe TRBD2 (5 bases). The CDR3 has 15 residues. V was cut by 2 bases and J by 6 bases, with 13 bases left in between. CDR1 and CDR2 from the germline V gene are MNHEY and SVGEGT. The CDR3 nucleotides read TGTGCCAGCAGTTACCCTTGGTCGGAGGCCGGGGAGCTGTTTTTT. This encodes CASSYPWSEAGELFF.

This clone showed up many times. This chain uses TRBV4-3 with TRBJ2-7; 9 positions match TRBD1. The germline CDR1 and CDR2 sequences are LGHNA and YSLEER. With V trimmed by 1 base and J by 2 bases, 3 bases remained unmatched. This CDR3 is built from 15 residues. CDR3 nucleotides: TGCGCCAGCAGCCAAGTAGGGACAGGGCCCTACGAGCAGTACTTC. Translating gives CASSQVGTGPYEQYF.

V is TRBV4-1 and J is TRBJ2-7; 8 bases are shared with TRBD1. CDR1 MGHRA and CDR2 YSYEKL come from the germline V gene. V gave up 4 bases and J gave up 7 bases; unmatched junction bases: 6. This CDR3 has 13 amino acids. CDR3 in amino acids: CASSPGQAWEQYF. In DNA form, the CDR3 reads TGCGCCAGCAGCCCGGGACAGGCCTGGGAGCAGTACTTC.

The chain carries TRBV15 and TRBJ1-1; D gene unclear. With 5 bases removed from V and 4 bases from J, the gap between germline ends came to 11 bases. From germline, CDR1 is LNHNV and CDR2 YYDKDF (reference sequence). The CDR3 loop spans 13 amino acids. The CDR3 DNA reads as TGTGCCACCAGCGAGGAGGGAGGCACTGAAGCTTTCTTT. Protein: CATSEEGGTEAFF.

V gene TRBV7-9 combines with J gene TRBJ2-7, with D maybe TRBD1 (6 bases). Germline-derived CDR1 and CDR2 are SEHNR and FQNEAQ (reference sequence). This CDR3 contains 17 residues. V was trimmed by 5 bases and J by 0 bases, leaving 20 bases between them. CDR3 region: CASSTTESRDTSYEQYF. In DNA form, the CDR3 reads TGTGCCAGCAGCACCACAGAGAGCCGGGACACCTCCTACGAGCAGTACTTC.

The chain joins TRBV3-1 (or the pseudogene TRBV3-2) to TRBJ1-4; D unresolved. The CDR3 spans 17 residues. CDR1 and CDR2 (germline): LGHDT, YNNKEL (reference sequence). The germline V and J ends were trimmed by 0 bases and 6 bases, with 17 bases remaining between them. The CDR3 loop is CASSQEAGRGFYEKLFF. The CDR3 bases are TGTGCCAGCAGCCAAGAAGCCGGGCGGGGTTTTTATGAAAAACTGTTTTTT.

The count of this clone is one. This chain joins TRBV7-9 and TRBJ2-7; weak D call: TRBD1 (6 bases). There are 15 residues in the CDR3. In germline, CDR1 is SEHNR, CDR2 FQNEAQ (reference sequence). V was pared by 2 bases and J by 5 bases, with 16 bases between. The CDR3: CASSLYATGSDEQYF. The CDR3, as DNA: TGTGCCAGCAGCTTATATGCAACAGGGTCCGACGAGCAGTACTTC.

The genes are TRBV11-3 and TRBJ2-3, with 8 bases that match TRBD2. CDR3 length equals 17 residues. The V segment lost 1 base and the J segment 5 bases; nucleotides outside the gene matches: 11. Germline assignment: CDR1 SGHNT and CDR2 YENEEA. The CDR3 spells CASSLGALAGRQDTQYF. The CDR3 DNA reads TGTGCCAGCAGCTTAGGAGCATTAGCGGGGCGGCAAGATACGCAGTATTTT.

The CDR3 DNA is TGTGCCAGCAGCTTACTTAGACTAGCGGGATACAATGAGCAGTTCTTC. Residues: CASSLLRLAGYNEQFF. The chain recombines TRBV11-3 with TRBJ2-1; 11 bases map to TRBD2. Germline V gene lookup returns CDR1 SGHNT and CDR2 YENEEA. J lost 4 bases, V lost 2 bases, and 4 bases had no gene match. The CDR3 covers 16 residues.